These T cell receptor beta chains were read from a single sample in a study of T-cell reconstitution after alpha-beta-depleted transplantation in children. One entry per CDR3 protein, called by TCRdb with MiXCR from the PCR reads. The data contain hundreds of thousands of distinct CDR3 sequences, around 12% of them singletons. This material consisted of PBMCs from the stem cell graft donor, taken from the stem cell graft. The receptors were sampled from a human donor who donated a stem cell graft to a child with acute lymphoblastic leukemia. Both conserved end residues are part of each CDR3. D genes are given only for firm matches. Not all rows give a size; the values are once, few, many and, for expanded clones, a class.

>TRBV20-1|many|TRBD1|TRBJ2-4
CSARGGQGRPNAKNIQYF
TGCAGTGCTAGAGGGGGACAGGGGCGACCCAACGCCAAAAACATTCAGTACTTC
>TRBV20-1|many|-|TRBJ2-5
CSATSGRETQYF
TGCAGTGCTACATCAGGGAGAGAGACCCAGTACTTC
>TRBV6-5|many|TRBD1|TRBJ1-2
CASSSSGGTNYGYTF
TGTGCCAGCAGTTCTTCAGGGGGAACTAACTATGGCTACACCTTC
>TRBV7-2|few|-|TRBJ2-1
CASSSWTASYNEQFF
TGTGCCAGCAGCTCCTGGACAGCTTCCTACAATGAGCAGTTCTTC
>TRBV20-1|many|-|TRBJ2-5
CSGSTSGAQTQYF
TGCAGTGGATCGACATCCGGGGCCCAGACCCAGTACTTC
>TRBV5-1|many|-|TRBJ1-5
CASSSGLGNQPQHF
TGCGCCAGCAGCTCGGGACTGGGCAATCAGCCCCAGCATTTT
>TRBV14|many|-|TRBJ1-2
CASSRFSTAFGYTF
TGTGCCAGCAGCCGATTTTCGACTGCGTTTGGCTACACCTTC
>TRBV18|-|-|TRBJ2-2
CASSPLGSRTGELFF
TGTGCCAGCTCACCCCTAGGTTCTCGCACCGGGGAGCTGTTTTTT
>TRBV5-6|many|TRBD1|TRBJ2-1
CASSFGRGPVNEQFF
TGTGCCAGCAGCTTCGGCAGGGGGCCCGTGAATGAGCAGTTCTTC
>TRBV28|many|TRBD1|TRBJ1-6
CASSLWGQGSSPLHF
TGTGCCAGCAGTTTATGGGGACAGGGGAGTTCACCCCTCCACTTT
>TRBV9|many|-|TRBJ2-5
CASSVGARKGSETQYF
TGTGCCAGCAGCGTAGGCGCACGGAAGGGGTCAGAGACCCAGTACTTC
>TRBV7-2|-|-|TRBJ1-5
CASSLDPDPNQPQHF
TGTGCCAGCAGCTTAGACCCTGACCCCAATCAGCCCCAGCATTTT
>TRBV20-1|-|TRBD1|TRBJ1-2
CSASPRTTGGDGYTF
TGCAGTGCTAGCCCCAGGACTACAGGGGGGGATGGCTACACCTTC
>TRBV5-1|many|TRBD2|TRBJ2-1
CASSLSRLAGGNEQFF
TGCGCCAGCAGCTTGAGTCGACTAGCGGGAGGGAATGAGCAGTTCTTC
>TRBV2|many|-|TRBJ2-7
CASMTLSSYEQYF
TGTGCCAGCATGACCCTGAGCTCCTACGAGCAGTACTTC
>TRBV6-5|many|-|TRBJ2-4
CASSYSRREATHIQYF
TGTGCCAGCAGTTACTCGAGGAGGGAGGCTACCCACATTCAGTACTTC
>TRBV7-6|many|TRBD2|TRBJ2-5
CASSFPGLASTQYF
TGTGCCAGCAGCTTTCCGGGACTAGCGAGCACCCAGTACTTC
>TRBV15|many|-|TRBJ1-6
CATSEAYRVLGSPLHF
TGTGCCACCAGCGAGGCCTACAGGGTTCTGGGCTCACCCCTCCACTTT
>TRBV7-6|many|-|TRBJ2-1
CASSPGPAYNEQFF
TGTGCCAGCAGCCCCGGGCCGGCCTACAATGAGCAGTTCTTC
>TRBV10-3|many|TRBD1|TRBJ2-2
CAISEHRGPRTTGELFF
TGTGCCATCAGTGAGCACAGGGGGCCCCGGACCACCGGGGAGCTGTTTTTT